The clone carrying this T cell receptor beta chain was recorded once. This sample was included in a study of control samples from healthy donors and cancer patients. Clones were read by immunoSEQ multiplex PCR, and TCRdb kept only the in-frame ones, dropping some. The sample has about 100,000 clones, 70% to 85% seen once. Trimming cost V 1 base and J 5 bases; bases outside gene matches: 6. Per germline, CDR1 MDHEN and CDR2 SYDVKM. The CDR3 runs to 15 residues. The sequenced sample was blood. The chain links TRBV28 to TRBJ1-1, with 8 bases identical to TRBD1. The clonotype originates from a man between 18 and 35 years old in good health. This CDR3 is CASSLFQGAGTEAFF. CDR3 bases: TGTGCCAGCAGTTTATTTCAGGGGGCGGGAACTGAAGCTTTCTTT.